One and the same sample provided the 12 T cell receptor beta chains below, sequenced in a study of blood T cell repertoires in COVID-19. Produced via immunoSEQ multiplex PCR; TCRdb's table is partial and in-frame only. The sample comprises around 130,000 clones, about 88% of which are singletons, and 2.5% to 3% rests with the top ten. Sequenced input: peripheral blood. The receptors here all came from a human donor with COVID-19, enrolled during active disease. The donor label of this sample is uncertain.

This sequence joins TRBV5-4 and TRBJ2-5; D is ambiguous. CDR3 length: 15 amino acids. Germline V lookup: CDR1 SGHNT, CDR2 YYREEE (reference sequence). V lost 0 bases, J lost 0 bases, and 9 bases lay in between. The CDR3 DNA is TGTGCCAGCAGCTTGGGAGTGACTTACCAAGAGACCCAGTACTTC. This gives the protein CASSLGVTYQETQYF. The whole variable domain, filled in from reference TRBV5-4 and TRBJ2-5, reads ETGVTQSPTHLIKTRGQQVTLRCSSQSGHNTVSWYQQALGQGPQFIFQYYREEENGRGNFPPRFSGLQFPNYSSELNVNALELDDSALYLCASSLGVTYQETQYFGPGTRLLVL.

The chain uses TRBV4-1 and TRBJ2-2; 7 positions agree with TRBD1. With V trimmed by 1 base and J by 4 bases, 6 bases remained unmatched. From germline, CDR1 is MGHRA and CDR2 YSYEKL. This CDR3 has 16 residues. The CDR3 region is CASSQVRYRGTGELFF. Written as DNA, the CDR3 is TGCGCCAGCAGCCAAGTGCGTTACAGGGGCACCGGGGAGCTGTTTTTT.

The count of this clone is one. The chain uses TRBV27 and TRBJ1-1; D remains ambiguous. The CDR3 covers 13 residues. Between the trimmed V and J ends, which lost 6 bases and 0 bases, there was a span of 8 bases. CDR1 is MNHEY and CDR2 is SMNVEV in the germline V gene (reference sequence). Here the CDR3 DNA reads TGTGCCAGCAGCCTACAGATGAACACTGAAGCTTTCTTT. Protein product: CASSLQMNTEAFF.

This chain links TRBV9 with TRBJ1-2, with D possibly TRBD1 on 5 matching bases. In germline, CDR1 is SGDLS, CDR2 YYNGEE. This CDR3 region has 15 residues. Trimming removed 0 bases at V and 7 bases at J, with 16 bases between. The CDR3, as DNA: TGTGCCAGCAGCGTAGAAATGGGAGGGGCGAGTGGCTACACCTTC. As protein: CASSVEMGGASGYTF.

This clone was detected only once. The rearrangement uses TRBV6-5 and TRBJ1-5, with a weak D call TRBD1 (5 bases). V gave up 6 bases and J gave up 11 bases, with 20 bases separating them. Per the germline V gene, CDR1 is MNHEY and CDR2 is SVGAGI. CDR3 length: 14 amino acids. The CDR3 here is CASRPYRRALSQHF. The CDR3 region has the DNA TGTGCCAGCAGGCCATACAGGCGTGCTCTGTCCCAGCATTTT.

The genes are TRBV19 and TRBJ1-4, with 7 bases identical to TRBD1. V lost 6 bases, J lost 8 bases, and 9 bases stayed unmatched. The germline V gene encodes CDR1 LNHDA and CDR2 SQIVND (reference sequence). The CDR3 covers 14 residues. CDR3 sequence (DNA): TGTGCCAGTAGAGCAGGGGGTCGGGGGGAAAAACTGTTTTTT. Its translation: CASRAGGRGEKLFF.

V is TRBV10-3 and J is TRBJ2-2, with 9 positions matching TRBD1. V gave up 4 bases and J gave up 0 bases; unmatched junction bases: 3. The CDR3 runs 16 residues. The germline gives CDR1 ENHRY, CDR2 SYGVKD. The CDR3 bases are TGTGCCATCAGTGGGACAGGGGTTTCGAACACCGGGGAGCTGTTTTTT. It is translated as CAISGTGVSNTGELFF.

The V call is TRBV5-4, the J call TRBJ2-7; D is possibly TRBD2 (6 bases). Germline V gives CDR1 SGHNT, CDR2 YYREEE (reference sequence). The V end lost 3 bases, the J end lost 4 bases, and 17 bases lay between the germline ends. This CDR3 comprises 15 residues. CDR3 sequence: CASSWRGGAFYEQYF. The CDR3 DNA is TGTGCCAGCAGCTGGCGGGGCGGGGCATTTTACGAGCAGTACTTC.

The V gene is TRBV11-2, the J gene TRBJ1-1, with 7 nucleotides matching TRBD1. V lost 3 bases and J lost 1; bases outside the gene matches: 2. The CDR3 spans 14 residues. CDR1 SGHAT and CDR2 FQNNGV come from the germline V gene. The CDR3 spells CASSLDRRNTEAFF. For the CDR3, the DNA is TGTGCCAGCAGCTTGGACAGGAGGAACACTGAAGCTTTCTTT.

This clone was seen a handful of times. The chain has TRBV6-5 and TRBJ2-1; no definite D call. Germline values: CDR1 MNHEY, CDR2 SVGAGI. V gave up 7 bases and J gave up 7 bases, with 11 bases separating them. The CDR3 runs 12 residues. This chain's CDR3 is CASTEFRNEQFF. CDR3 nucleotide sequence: TGTGCCAGCACCGAGTTCAGGAATGAGCAGTTCTTC.

CDR3 sequence (DNA): TGCGCCAGCAGCTTGGCGGGGATGGGAAACACCATATATTTT. Amino acids: CASSLAGMGNTIYF. The chain has TRBV5-1 and TRBJ1-3; unclear D gene. The CDR3 spans 14 residues. With 0 bases removed from V and 4 bases from J, the gap between germline ends came to 8 bases. The germline V gene has CDR1 SGHRS and CDR2 YFSETQ.

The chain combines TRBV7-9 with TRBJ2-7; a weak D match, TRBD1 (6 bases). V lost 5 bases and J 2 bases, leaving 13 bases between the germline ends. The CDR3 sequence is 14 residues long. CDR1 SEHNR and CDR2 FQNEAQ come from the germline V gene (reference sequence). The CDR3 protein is CASSHRDNPYEQYF. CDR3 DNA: TGTGCCAGCAGCCACCGGGACAACCCCTACGAGCAGTACTTC. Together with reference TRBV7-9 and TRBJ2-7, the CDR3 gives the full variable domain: DTGVSQNPRHKITKRGQNVTFRCDPISEHNRLYWYRQTLGQGPEFLTYFQNEAQLEKSRLLSDRFSAERPKGSFSTLEIQRTEQGDSAMYLCASSHRDNPYEQYFGPGTRLTVT.